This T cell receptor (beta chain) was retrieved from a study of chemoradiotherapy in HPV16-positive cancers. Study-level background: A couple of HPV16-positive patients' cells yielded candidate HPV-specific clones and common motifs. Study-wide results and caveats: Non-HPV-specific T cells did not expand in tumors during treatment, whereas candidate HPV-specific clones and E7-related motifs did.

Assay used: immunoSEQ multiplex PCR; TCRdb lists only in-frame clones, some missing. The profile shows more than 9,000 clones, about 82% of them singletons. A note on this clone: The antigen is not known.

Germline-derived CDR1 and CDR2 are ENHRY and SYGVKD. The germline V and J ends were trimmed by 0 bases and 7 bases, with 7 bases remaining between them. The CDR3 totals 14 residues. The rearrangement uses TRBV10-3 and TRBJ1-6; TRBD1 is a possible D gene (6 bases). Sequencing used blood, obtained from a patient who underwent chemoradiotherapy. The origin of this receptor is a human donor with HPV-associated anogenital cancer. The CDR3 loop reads CAISESTGNSPLHF. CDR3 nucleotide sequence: TGTGCCATCAGTGAGTCAACAGGGAATTCACCCCTCCACTTT.